This TCR beta chain was captured in a study of CD8 T cells in ankylosing spondylitis. Study-wide results and limits: Earlier authors reported some of these motif variants in reactive arthritis synovial fluid and blood.

This clonotype was counted at least ten times. The antigen remains unidentified. The CDR3 length is 13 residues. The germline V gene has CDR1 SEHNR and CDR2 FQNEAQ (reference sequence). After removal of 5 bases from V and 15 bases from J, the junction contained 11 bases not matched to a gene. TCRdb re-analysed the 5' RACE reads in MiXCR, keeping a single row per CDR3 protein. The repertoire includes about 320,000 distinct CDR3 sequences, 11% of them detected once, and roughly 9.2% sits in the top ten. Specimen: blood, either unsorted or a sorted T cell fraction (not recorded which). This clonotype was sampled from a female donor with ankylosing spondylitis or in good health (not recorded which). The V gene is TRBV7-9, the J gene TRBJ2-3; 10 positions agree with TRBD1. CDR3 residues: CASSLPPGTGDYF. The CDR3 nucleotides are TGTGCCAGCAGCCTCCCTCCCGGGACAGGGGATTATTTT.